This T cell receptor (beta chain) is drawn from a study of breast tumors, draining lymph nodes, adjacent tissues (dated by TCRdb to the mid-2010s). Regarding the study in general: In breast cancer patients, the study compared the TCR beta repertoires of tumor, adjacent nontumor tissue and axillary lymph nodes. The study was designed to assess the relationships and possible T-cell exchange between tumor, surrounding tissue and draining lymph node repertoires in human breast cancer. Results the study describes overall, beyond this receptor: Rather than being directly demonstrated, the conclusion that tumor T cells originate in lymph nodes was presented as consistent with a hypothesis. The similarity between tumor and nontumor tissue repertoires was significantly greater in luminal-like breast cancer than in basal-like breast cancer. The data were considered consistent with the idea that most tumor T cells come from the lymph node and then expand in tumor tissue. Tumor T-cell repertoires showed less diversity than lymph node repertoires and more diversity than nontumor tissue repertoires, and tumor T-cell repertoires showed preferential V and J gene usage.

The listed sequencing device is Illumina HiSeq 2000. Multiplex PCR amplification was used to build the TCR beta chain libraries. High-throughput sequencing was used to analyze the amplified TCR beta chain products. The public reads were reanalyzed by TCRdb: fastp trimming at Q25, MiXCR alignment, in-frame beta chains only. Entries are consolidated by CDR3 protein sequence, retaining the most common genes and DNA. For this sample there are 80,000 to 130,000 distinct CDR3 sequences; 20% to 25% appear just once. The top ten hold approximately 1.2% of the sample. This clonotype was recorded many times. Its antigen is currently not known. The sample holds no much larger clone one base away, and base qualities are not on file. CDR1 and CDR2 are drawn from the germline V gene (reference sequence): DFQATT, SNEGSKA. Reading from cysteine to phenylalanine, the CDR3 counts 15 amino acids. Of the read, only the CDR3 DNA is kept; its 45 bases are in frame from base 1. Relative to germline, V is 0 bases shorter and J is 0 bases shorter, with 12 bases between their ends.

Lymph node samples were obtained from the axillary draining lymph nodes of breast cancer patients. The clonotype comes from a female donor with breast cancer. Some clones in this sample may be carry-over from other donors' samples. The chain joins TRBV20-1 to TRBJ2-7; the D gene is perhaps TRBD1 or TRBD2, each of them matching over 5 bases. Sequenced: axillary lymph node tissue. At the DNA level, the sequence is TGCAGTGCTAGAGACCGGGACGGAGCCTCCTACGAGCAGTACTTC. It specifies CSARDRDGASYEQYF.